One and the same sample provided the 3 T cell receptor beta chains below, sequenced in a study of blood T cell repertoires in COVID-19. Produced via immunoSEQ multiplex PCR; TCRdb's table is partial and in-frame only. The sample includes more than 150,000 clones, 70% to 85% seen only once; the top ten take 9.8%. The material sequenced was peripheral blood. The receptors shown here come from a woman in her forties or fifties with acute or convalescent COVID-19.

This chain links TRBV7-2 with TRBJ2-1; D perhaps matches TRBD2 (7 bases). CDR1 and CDR2 (germline): SGHTA, FQGNSA. V dropped 0 bases and J dropped 6 bases, with 15 bases sitting between them. This CDR3 is built from 16 residues. The CDR3 DNA is TGTGCCAGCAGCTTAGCCTTGGGGAGGGGGGGCAATGAGCAGTTCTTC. Translated: CASSLALGRGGNEQFF.

The genes are TRBV11-1 and TRBJ2-1; 9 positions match TRBD2. The ends lost 1 base at V and 15 bases at J; junction bases unmatched: 10. Germline CDR1 SGHAT, CDR2 FQDESV (reference sequence). The CDR3 covers 14 residues. The CDR3 nucleotides are TGTGCCAGCAGCTTAGGCAGTAGCGGGAGATTTCGGTTCTTC. As protein: CASSLGSSGRFRFF.

The chain is built from TRBV28 and TRBJ2-1; D perhaps matches TRBD1 (5 bases). The length of the CDR3 is 13 residues. Germline CDR1 reads MDHEN; CDR2 reads SYDVKM. V lost 7 bases and J lost 3, with 10 bases in between. CDR3 bases: TGTGCCAGCAACCAGGGCCGCTACAATGAGCAGTTCTTC. Translating it yields CASNQGRYNEQFF.